A single sample gave rise to the 14 T cell receptor beta chains below, sequenced in a study of blood T cell repertoires in COVID-19. Only in-frame clones appear in the TCRdb table, and some are missing; sequencing was by immunoSEQ multiplex PCR. The data show 450,000 or so clones, about 90% seen once. Material for sequencing was peripheral blood. These receptors originate from a man between 18 and 35 years old with COVID-19, enrolled during active disease.

This chain connects TRBV14 to TRBJ2-2, with D uncertain. The ends were cut back, 0 bases at V and 0 bases at J, with 8 bases in the middle. The germline CDR1 and CDR2 sequences are SGHDN and FVKESK. This CDR3 contains 16 residues. The CDR3 reads CASSQDPETNTGELFF. The CDR3 nucleotides are TGTGCCAGCAGCCAAGATCCGGAGACGAACACCGGGGAGCTGTTTTTT.

The CDR3 here is CASSSLRGYEQYF. CDR3 sequence (DNA): TGTGCCAGCTCATCTCTAAGGGGCTACGAGCAGTACTTC. The J gene is TRBJ2-7, the V gene TRBV18, with TRBD1 as a possible D gene (5 bases). Trimming pared 5 bases from V and 3 bases from J, leaving 11 bases between. The germline CDR1 and CDR2 sequences are KGHSH and LQKENI. This CDR3 is 13 amino acids long.

The chain recombines TRBV9 with TRBJ2-1; TRBD1 aligns across 8 bases. The CDR3 is made up of 16 amino acids. Germline V CDR1 and CDR2: SGDLS, YYNGEE. Trimming removed 2 bases from V and 6 bases from J; junction bases left unmatched: 10. The CDR3 sequence: CASSVLSRDRINEQFF. The DNA of the CDR3 is TGTGCCAGCAGCGTCCTGTCCCGGGACAGGATCAATGAGCAGTTCTTC. Full variable domain (rest looked up from reference TRBV9 and TRBJ2-1): DSGVTQTPKHLITATGQRVTLRCSPRSGDLSVYWYQQSLDQGLQFLIQYYNGEERAKGNILERFSAQQFPDLHSELNLSSLELGDSALYFCASSVLSRDRINEQFFGPGTRLTVL.

The rearrangement joins TRBV6-5 to TRBJ2-1, with TRBD2 as a possible D gene (5 bases). Germline-derived CDR1 and CDR2 are MNHEY and SVGAGI. The V and J ends lost 5 bases and 6 bases respectively, with 8 bases between them. The CDR3 has 12 amino acids. The CDR3 reads CASSPGSNEQFF. In DNA form, the CDR3 reads TGTGCCAGCAGTCCGGGGTCCAATGAGCAGTTCTTC.

V gene TRBV5-1 combines with J gene TRBJ1-1; D is possibly TRBD1 (5 bases). CDR1 is SGHRS, CDR2 YFSETQ, per germline. The CDR3 length is 15 residues. Between the trimmed V and J ends, which lost 3 bases and 1 base, there was a span of 13 bases. The CDR3 nucleotides read TGCGCCAGCAGCTCCGTGGGGGAGGGGAACACTGAAGCTTTCTTT. Protein product: CASSSVGEGNTEAFF.

J is TRBJ2-7 and V is TRBV19; D is possibly TRBD2 (7 bases). This CDR3 has 14 amino acids. Germline lookup yields CDR1 LNHDA and CDR2 SQIVND (reference sequence). Trimming took off 1 base at V and 7 bases at J, with 14 bases between the two ends. DNA of the CDR3: TGTGCCAGTAGTATAGCTGCGGGGGCGGGGGAGCAGTACTTC. Its translation is CASSIAAGAGEQYF.

This clone was observed a handful of times. The V and J genes are TRBV5-4 and TRBJ1-2; D unclear. V was clipped by 2 bases and J by 4 bases, with 12 bases between them. CDR1 and CDR2 (germline): SGHNT, YYREEE (reference sequence). The CDR3 totals 14 residues. In DNA, the CDR3 is TGTGCCAGCAGCTTACCGGGTCCTCGCTATGGCTACACCTTC. Translation gives CASSLPGPRYGYTF.

This chain connects TRBV5-6 to TRBJ1-6; the match to TRBD1 covers 9 bases. V trimming: 2 bases; J trimming: 7 bases; junction bases outside the gene matches: 10. CDR3 length: 17 amino acids. Per germline, CDR1 SGHDT and CDR2 YYEEEE. The CDR3 spells CASSFGGTGIMNSPLHF. The CDR3 region has the DNA TGTGCCAGCAGCTTTGGGGGGACAGGGATAATGAATTCACCCCTCCACTTT. Looking up the rest from reference TRBV5-6 and TRBJ1-6 gives the full variable domain: DAGVTQSPTHLIKTRGQQVTLRCSPKSGHDTVSWYQQALGQGPQFIFQYYEEEERQRGNFPDRFSGHQFPNYSSELNVNALLLGDSALYLCASSFGGTGIMNSPLHFGNGTRLTVT.

J is TRBJ1-2 and V is TRBV12-3 or TRBV12-4; D is ambiguous. The germline V and J ends were trimmed by 4 bases and 8 bases, with 11 bases remaining between them. The CDR3 has 12 residues. In nucleotides, the CDR3 is TGTGCCAGCAGTTCATCGGTGGTAGGCTACACCTTC. Translated, it gives CASSSSVVGYTF.

This clone appeared once. This chain connects TRBV6-2 or TRBV6-3 to TRBJ2-1; possibly TRBD1 for D (6 bases). Germline CDR1 reads MNHEY; CDR2 reads SVGEGT. This CDR3 contains 14 residues. Trimming stripped 4 bases from V and 4 bases from J, with 11 bases between. CDR3 sequence (DNA): TGTGCCAGCAGTTTCAGGGGACCGTACAATGAGCAGTTCTTC. Amino acid sequence: CASSFRGPYNEQFF.

The V call is TRBV5-1, the J call TRBJ2-1; no clear D gene. Trimming cost V 1 base and J 1 base, with 9 bases left between them. Germline CDR1 and CDR2: SGHRS and YFSETQ. The CDR3 runs 15 residues. CDR3 DNA sequence: TGCGCCAGCAGCTTGTCTCTACAGTCCTACAATGAGCAGTTCTTC. It specifies CASSLSLQSYNEQFF.

The chain combines TRBV9 with TRBJ2-5; no clear D gene. The germline gives CDR1 SGDLS, CDR2 YYNGEE. This CDR3 has 13 amino acids. V was trimmed by 6 bases and J by 1 base, leaving 10 bases between them. Here the CDR3 reads CASTYYSQETQYF. DNA for the CDR3: TGTGCCAGCACTTACTATTCCCAAGAGACCCAGTACTTC.

This clone was counted once. CDR3 residues: CASSLGGTWLKETQYF. The CDR3 DNA follows: TGTGCCAGCAGCTTAGGAGGGACTTGGTTAAAAGAGACCCAGTACTTC. V usage is TRBV7-2 and J usage is TRBJ2-5; D may be TRBD2 (6 bases). Germline assignment: CDR1 SGHTA and CDR2 FQGNSA. The CDR3 runs to 16 residues. The V gene lost 1 base and the J gene lost 3 bases, with 15 bases spanning the gap.

CDR3 in amino acids: CASTAPGTEAFF. The CDR3, as DNA: TGTGCCAGTACTGCCCCGGGCACTGAAGCTTTCTTT. This chain connects TRBV19 to TRBJ1-1; no reliable D call. The CDR3 is 12 amino acids. The germline V and J ends were trimmed by 7 bases and 4 bases, with 10 bases remaining between them. Germline CDR1 is LNHDA and CDR2 is SQIVND (reference sequence).